This paragraph reports one T cell receptor (beta chain). TCRdb keeps only in-frame clones here, not all; method: immunoSEQ multiplex PCR. This sample carries around 80,000 clones, around 82% of them seen once, and the ten largest clones take approximately 1.3%. This sample was taken from a study of T cell responses to AZD1222 COVID-19 vaccine. The CDR3 is 14 amino acids. The V gene lost 2 bases and the J gene lost 1 base, with 6 bases spanning the gap. The germline CDR1 and CDR2 sequences are MNHEY and SVGAGI. This TCR derives from an adult who received the AZD1222 COVID-19 vaccine. The gene calls are TRBV6-5 and TRBJ1-5; D uncertain. This specimen consisted of peripheral blood, obtained 28 days after the second AZD1222 dose. This CDR3 is CASSYHGSNQPQHF. The CDR3 nucleotides are TGTGCCAGCAGTTACCACGGCAGCAATCAGCCCCAGCATTTT.